This note documents a single T cell receptor beta chain sequence. The data are from a study of cytomegalovirus exposure and HLA in healthy donors. The PCR used 60 Vbeta and 13 Jbeta primers. TCRdb's copy holds only in-frame clones and misses some; the assay was immunoSEQ multiplex PCR. Of about 200,000 clones detected, approximately 82% appear once; the ten largest clones hold 0.63%. V dropped 1 base and J dropped 8; count of bases not matched to a gene: 3. The CDR3 sequence is 14 residues long. Germline V gives CDR1 SGHTA, CDR2 FQGNSA. The TCR originated in a young man in good health and CMV-seronegative. This chain joins TRBV7-2 and TRBJ2-2, with 8 bases matching TRBD2. Source material: PBMCs. For the CDR3, the DNA is TGTGCCAGCAGCTTAGAAGCGGGAGTGGGGGAGCTGTTTTTT. Amino acids: CASSLEAGVGELFF.